The 22 T cell receptor beta chains in this list originate from one sample, sequenced in a study of blood T cell repertoires in COVID-19. Here immunoSEQ multiplex PCR was the method, and the copy in TCRdb shows in-frame clones only, minus some. The sample records over 200,000 clones, about 84% being singletons. Sequenced sample: PBMCs or T cells enriched from blood (not recorded which). The source is a man aged 55 to 70 who had recovered from COVID-19.

The rearrangement uses TRBV7-3 and TRBJ2-1; D remains ambiguous. Germline V gene data show CDR1 as SGHTA and CDR2 as FQGTGA. CDR3 length equals 14 residues. Trimming shortened V by 5 bases and J by 6 bases, and 14 bases separated the two germline ends. The DNA of the CDR3 is TGTGCCAGCAGCCCCCTGAGTAGCACCAATGAGCAGTTCTTC. Amino acids: CASSPLSSTNEQFF.

V is TRBV2 and J is TRBJ2-2; D unclear. V gave up 7 bases and J gave up 2 bases, with 14 bases separating them. CDR1 is SNHLY, CDR2 FYNNEI, per germline. This CDR3 has 15 residues. CDR3 residues: CASTPRPANTGELFF. The CDR3 DNA follows: TGTGCCAGCACCCCGCGGCCGGCAAACACCGGGGAGCTGTTTTTT.

V usage is TRBV5-6 and J usage is TRBJ2-1, with D possibly matching TRBD1 (6 bases). Germline CDR1 and CDR2: SGHDT and YYEEEE. The CDR3 has 17 amino acids. V was trimmed by 4 bases and J by 0 bases, leaving 17 bases between them. Here the CDR3 reads CASSPAGGGFSYNEQFF. The CDR3 bases are TGTGCCAGCAGCCCTGCTGGGGGCGGCTTCTCCTACAATGAGCAGTTCTTC.

The chain couples TRBV6-6 to TRBJ1-4; D unresolved. Germline CDR1 and CDR2: MNHNY and SVGAGI (reference sequence). The V and J ends lost 6 bases and 0 bases respectively, with 8 bases between them. The CDR3 contains 14 residues. CDR3 residues: CASRSTATNEKLFF. DNA of the CDR3: TGTGCCAGCAGATCTACAGCAACTAATGAAAAACTGTTTTTT.

The J gene is TRBJ1-1, the V gene TRBV29-1; the D is unclear. Germline V gene data show CDR1 as SQVTM and CDR2 as ANQGSEA. The CDR3 is 12 residues long. V was shortened by 0 bases and J by 11 bases, with 13 bases between the two germline ends. CDR3 in DNA: TGCAGCGTTGAAGAGAACGCCGGGAGGGCTTTCTTT. Translation gives CSVEENAGRAFF. Drawing the rest from reference TRBV29-1 and TRBJ1-1, the complete variable domain is SAVISQKPSRDICQRGTSLTIQCQVDSQVTMMFWYRQQPGQSLTLIATANQGSEATYESGFVIDKFPISRPNLTFSTLTVSNMSPEDSSIYLCSVEENAGRAFFGQGTRLTVV.

The V and J genes are TRBV5-1 and TRBJ2-1, with 9 bases lining up with TRBD1. The CDR3 has 17 residues. V lost 3 bases, J lost 0 bases, and 7 bases stayed unmatched. Per the germline V gene, CDR1 is SGHRS and CDR2 is YFSETQ. The CDR3 coding sequence is TGCGCCAGCAGCTGGACCGGGACAGGGAGCTCCTACAATGAGCAGTTCTTC. The encoded protein is CASSWTGTGSSYNEQFF.

The chain joins TRBV7-3 to TRBJ2-3; 10 nucleotides line up with TRBD2. After removal of 0 bases from V and 15 bases from J, the junction contained 9 bases not matched to a gene. The CDR3 runs to 14 residues. Germline V gives CDR1 SGHTA, CDR2 FQGTGA. This CDR3 is CASSLTGTSDRIYF. The CDR3 DNA reads as TGTGCCAGCAGCTTAACTGGGACTAGCGACCGAATCTATTTT. Full variable domain (rest looked up from reference TRBV7-3 and TRBJ2-3): GAGVSQTPSNKVTEKGKYVELRCDPISGHTALYWYRQSLGQGPEFLIYFQGTGAADDSGLPNDRFFAVRPEGSVSTLKIQRTERGDSAVYLCASSLTGTSDRIYFGPGTRLTVL.

This chain links TRBV2 with TRBJ2-5; D unresolved. Germline V gene lookup returns CDR1 SNHLY and CDR2 FYNNEI. The CDR3 loop spans 13 amino acids. Trimming pared 7 bases from V and 2 bases from J, leaving 11 bases between. CDR3 sequence: CASNYQVQETQYF. CDR3 nucleotide sequence: TGTGCCAGCAATTATCAGGTGCAAGAGACCCAGTACTTC.

This clone showed up just once. The chain carries TRBV4-2 and TRBJ1-2; D remains unclear. The germline V gene has CDR1 LGHNA and CDR2 YNFKEQ. V was cut by 1 base and J by 7 bases, with 10 bases left in between. The CDR3 is 13 residues long. CDR3 coding DNA: TGTGCCAGCAGCCAAGTGCAAGCCTCTGGCTACACCTTC. Its translation: CASSQVQASGYTF.

The rearrangement joins TRBV2 to TRBJ2-7; the match to TRBD2 covers 8 bases. V lost 7 bases to trimming and J lost 1 base; unmatched junction nucleotides: 9. Germline loops: CDR1 SNHLY, CDR2 FYNNEI. The CDR3 length is 15 residues. CDR3 sequence reads: CASMGGGGGSYEQYF. CDR3 DNA sequence: TGTGCCAGCATGGGTGGCGGCGGGGGGTCCTACGAGCAGTACTTC.

This chain links TRBV21-1 with TRBJ2-7; the table's D call TRBD1 went unverified against the DNA. TRBV21-1 is a known pseudogene. CDR3 length equals 16 residues. The CDR3 sequence is CASSKGDRTPGYEQYF. CDR3 DNA: TGTGCCAGCAGCAAAGGAGACAGGACCCCTGGGTACGAGCAGTACTTC.

The chain employs TRBV5-5 and TRBJ1-2; 8 bases agree with TRBD1. CDR1 is SGHKS, CDR2 YYEKEE, per germline (reference sequence). This CDR3 has 15 amino acids. V lost 0 bases to trimming and J lost 10 bases; unmatched junction nucleotides: 11. The CDR3 protein is CASSLEGQEVSVYTF. CDR3 nucleotides: TGTGCCAGCAGCTTGGAGGGACAGGAGGTCTCAGTCTACACCTTC.

The gene calls are TRBV5-5 and TRBJ1-4, with D unclear. The germline gives CDR1 SGHKS, CDR2 YYEKEE (reference sequence). The ends were cut back, 0 bases at V and 6 bases at J, with 9 bases in the middle. This CDR3 is built from 14 residues. CDR3 DNA: TGTGCCAGCAGCTTGGGAGGAACGCATGAAAAACTGTTTTTT. Translated: CASSLGGTHEKLFF.

The chain recombines TRBV27 with TRBJ1-4, with D possibly matching TRBD1 (6 bases). Trimming left V 6 bases short and J 4 bases short, with 12 bases between. CDR1 MNHEY and CDR2 SMNVEV come from the germline V gene (reference sequence). This CDR3 contains 14 residues. This CDR3 is CASRRQALNEKLFF. The CDR3 nucleotides are TGTGCCAGCAGAAGACAGGCCCTTAATGAAAAACTGTTTTTT.

The chain combines TRBV5-1 with TRBJ1-6; TRBD1 matches 9 bases. The ends lost 5 bases at V and 13 bases at J; junction bases unmatched: 7. This CDR3 comprises 13 residues. CDR1 is SGHRS, CDR2 YFSETQ, per germline. CDR3 protein: CASSWDRESPLHF. As DNA, the CDR3 is TGCGCCAGCAGTTGGGACAGGGAGTCTCCCCTCCACTTT.

The V call is TRBV5-1, the J call TRBJ2-1; 11 bases are shared with TRBD2. V lost 0 bases and J lost 8; bases outside the gene matches: 7. CDR1 is SGHRS and CDR2 is YFSETQ in the germline V gene. This CDR3 has 16 amino acids. CDR3 bases: TGCGCCAGCAGCTTGGATAGCGGGGGGGCCGGCTATGAGCAGTTCTTC. Translated, it gives CASSLDSGGAGYEQFF.

CDR3 coding DNA: TGTGCCAGCAGTTACACTAGAAGCACAGATACGCAGTATTTT. Amino acids: CASSYTRSTDTQYF. This chain joins TRBV27 and TRBJ2-3, with D perhaps TRBD2 (5 bases). Trimming took off 4 bases at V and 0 bases at J, with 8 bases between the two ends. The length of the CDR3 is 14 residues. Germline CDR1 reads MNHEY; CDR2 reads SMNVEV (reference sequence).

V and J are TRBV7-3 and TRBJ2-3; D unresolved. The CDR3 covers 14 residues. V shed 4 bases and J shed 1 base, with 9 bases lying between them. In germline, CDR1 is SGHTA, CDR2 FQGTGA. This chain's CDR3 is CASSSTAGTDTQYF. The CDR3 nucleotides read TGTGCCAGCAGCTCTACAGCCGGCACAGATACGCAGTATTTT.

In this sample, this clone turned up once. The V call is TRBV20-1, the J call TRBJ1-5; D unclear. Between the trimmed V and J ends, which lost 3 bases and 1 base, there was a span of 10 bases. There are 14 residues in the CDR3. From germline, CDR1 is DFQATT and CDR2 SNEGSKA (reference sequence). The CDR3 nucleotides read TGCAGTGCTAGTGGTCAGGTGAGCAATCAGCCCCAGCATTTT. It encodes CSASGQVSNQPQHF.

This chain joins TRBV5-4 and TRBJ1-1, with D unclear. Trimming stripped 4 bases from V and 7 bases from J, with 20 bases between. Germline CDR1 and CDR2: SGHNT and YYREEE (reference sequence). The CDR3 is 15 amino acids. This chain's CDR3 is CASSPTPESRVEAFF. The CDR3 DNA is TGTGCCAGCAGCCCGACCCCAGAGTCGAGGGTTGAAGCTTTCTTT.

The chain combines TRBV18 with TRBJ2-7; tentative D call: TRBD2 (5 bases). The CDR3 has 13 amino acids. Trimming cost V 3 bases and J 3 bases, with 9 bases left between them. Germline lookup yields CDR1 KGHSH and CDR2 LQKENI. As DNA, the CDR3 is TGTGCCAGCTCACCCTTGAGGGTCTACGAGCAGTACTTC. It yields the protein CASSPLRVYEQYF.

The chain joins TRBV7-2 to TRBJ2-2; D ambiguous. The CDR3 runs to 14 residues. CDR1 and CDR2 (germline): SGHTA, FQGNSA. Trimming cost V 0 bases and J 5 bases, with 7 bases left between them. The CDR3 protein is CASSLAAPTGELFF. DNA of the CDR3: TGTGCCAGCAGCTTAGCGGCCCCGACCGGGGAGCTGTTTTTT.